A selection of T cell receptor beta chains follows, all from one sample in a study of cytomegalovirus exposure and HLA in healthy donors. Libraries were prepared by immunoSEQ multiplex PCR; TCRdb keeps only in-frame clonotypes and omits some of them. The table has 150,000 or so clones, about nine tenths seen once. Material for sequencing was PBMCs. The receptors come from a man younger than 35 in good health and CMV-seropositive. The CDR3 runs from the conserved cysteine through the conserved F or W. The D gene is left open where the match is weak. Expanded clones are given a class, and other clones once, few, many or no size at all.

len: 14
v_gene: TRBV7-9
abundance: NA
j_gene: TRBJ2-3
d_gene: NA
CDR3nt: TGTGCCAGCAGCTTAGCGTCAAGCACAGATACGCAGTATTTT
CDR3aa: CASSLASSTDTQYF

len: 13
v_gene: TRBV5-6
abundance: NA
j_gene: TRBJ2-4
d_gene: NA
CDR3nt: TGTGCCAGCAGCTTTCAGGGTGTGAACATTCAGTACTTC
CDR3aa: CASSFQGVNIQYF

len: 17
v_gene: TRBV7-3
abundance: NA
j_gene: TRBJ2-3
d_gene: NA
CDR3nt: TGTGCCAGCAGCTTAAGGGGAAAGGGCCTAGCCTCAGATACGCAGTATTTT
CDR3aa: CASSLRGKGLASDTQYF

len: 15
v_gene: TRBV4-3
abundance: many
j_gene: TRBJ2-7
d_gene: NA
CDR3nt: TGCGCCAGCAGCCAAGCGTTGGACAGTTCCTACGAGCAGTACTTC
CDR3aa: CASSQALDSSYEQYF

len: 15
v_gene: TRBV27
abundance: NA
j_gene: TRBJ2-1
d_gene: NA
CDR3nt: TGTGCCAGCAGCCGCCAGGGTAACCCCTACAATGAGCAGTTCTTC
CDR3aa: CASSRQGNPYNEQFF

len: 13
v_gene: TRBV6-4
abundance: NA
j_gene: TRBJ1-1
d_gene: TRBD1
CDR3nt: TGTGCCAGCAGTGCTGGACAGGCCACTGAAGCTTTCTTT
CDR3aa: CASSAGQATEAFF

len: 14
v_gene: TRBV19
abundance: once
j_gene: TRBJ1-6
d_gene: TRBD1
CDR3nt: TGTGCCAGTAGTAGGGACAGAAATAATTCACCCCTCCACTTT
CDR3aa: CASSRDRNNSPLHF

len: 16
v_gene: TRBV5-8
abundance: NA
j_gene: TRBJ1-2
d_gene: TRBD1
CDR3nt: TGTGCCAGCAGGCAGGGAGACAGGGGGCGCATCTATGGCTACACCTTC
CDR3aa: CASRQGDRGRIYGYTF

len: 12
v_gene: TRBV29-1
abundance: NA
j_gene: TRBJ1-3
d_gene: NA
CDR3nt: TGCAGCGGCTACGAGGGTGGAAACACCATATATTTT
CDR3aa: CSGYEGGNTIYF

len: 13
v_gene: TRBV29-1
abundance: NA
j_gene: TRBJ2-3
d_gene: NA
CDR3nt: TGCAGCGTTGGCGAGATTCTCACAGATACGCAGTATTTT
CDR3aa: CSVGEILTDTQYF

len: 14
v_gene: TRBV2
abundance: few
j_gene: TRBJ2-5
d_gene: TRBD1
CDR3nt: TGTGCCAGCAGTTTCCAGGGGGCCGAGGAGACCCAGTACTTC
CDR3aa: CASSFQGAEETQYF

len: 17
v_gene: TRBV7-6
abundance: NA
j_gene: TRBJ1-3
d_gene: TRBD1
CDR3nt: TGTGCCAGCAGCTTATCCCCGGCGGGGACAGCTGGAAACACCATATATTTT
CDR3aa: CASSLSPAGTAGNTIYF

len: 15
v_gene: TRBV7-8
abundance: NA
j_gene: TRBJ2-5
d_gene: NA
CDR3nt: TGTGCCAGCAGCGCGTTTCGGGGAGTGTGGGAGACCCAGTACTTC
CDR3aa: CASSAFRGVWETQYF

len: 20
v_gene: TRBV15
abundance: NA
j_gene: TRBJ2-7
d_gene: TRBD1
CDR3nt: TGTGCCACCAGCAGATCCCTTCCCGGGGCGGCAGGGGGTTACTCCTACGAGCAGTACTTC
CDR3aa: CATSRSLPGAAGGYSYEQYF

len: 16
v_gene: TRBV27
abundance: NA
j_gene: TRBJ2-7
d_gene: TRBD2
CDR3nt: TGTGCCAGCAGGCGTTCTAGCGGGATTTTGGTCCACGAGCAGTACTTC
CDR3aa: CASRRSSGILVHEQYF

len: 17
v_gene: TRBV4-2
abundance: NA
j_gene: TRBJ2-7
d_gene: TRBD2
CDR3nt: TGTGCCAGCAGCCAAGATCCCCGGGGGGGAGGGCCTGGCGAGCAGTACTTC
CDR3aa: CASSQDPRGGGPGEQYF

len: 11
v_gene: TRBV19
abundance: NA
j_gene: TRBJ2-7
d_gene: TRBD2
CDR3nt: TGTGCCACCGGGACTACCTACGAGCAGTACTTC
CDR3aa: CATGTTYEQYF

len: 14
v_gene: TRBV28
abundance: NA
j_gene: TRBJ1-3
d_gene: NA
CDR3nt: TGTGCCAGCAGTCGAACAGGGTTGGGAAACACCATATATTTT
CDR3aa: CASSRTGLGNTIYF

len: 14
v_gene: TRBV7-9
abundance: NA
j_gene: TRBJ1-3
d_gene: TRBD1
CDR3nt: TGTGCCAGCAGCACCGGGACAGGTGGAAACACCATATATTTT
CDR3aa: CASSTGTGGNTIYF

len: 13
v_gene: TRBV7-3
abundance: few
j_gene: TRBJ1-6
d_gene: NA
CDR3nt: TGTGCCAGCAGCGCCACAGGGAATTCACCCCTCCACTTT
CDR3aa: CASSATGNSPLHF

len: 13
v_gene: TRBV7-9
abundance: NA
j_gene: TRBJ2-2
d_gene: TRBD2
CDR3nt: TGCTCCCCCAGACTAGCTAACACCGGGGAGCTGTTTTTT
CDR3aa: CSPRLANTGELFF

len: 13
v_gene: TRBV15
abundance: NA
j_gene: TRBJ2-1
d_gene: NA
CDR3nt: TGTGCCACCAGCAGAGACCCCGAGGGCGAGCAGTTCTTC
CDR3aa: CATSRDPEGEQFF